A single sample is the source of the 14 T cell receptor beta chains below, sequenced in a study of cytomegalovirus exposure and HLA in healthy donors. It was with 60 Vbeta and 13 Jbeta primers that the PCR ran. Using immunoSEQ multiplex PCR, the repertoire was profiled, and TCRdb retains in-frame clones only, with some absent. The repertoire holds 150,000 to 200,000 clones, with over 75% as singletons. The sequencing input was PBMCs. Receptors originate from a man younger than 35 in good health and CMV-seropositive.

This chain uses TRBV7-9 with TRBJ2-3; tentatively, D is TRBD1 (5 bases). Germline loops: CDR1 SEHNR, CDR2 FQNEAQ (reference sequence). V was shortened by 1 base and J by 3 bases, with 8 bases between the two germline ends. The CDR3 has 14 amino acids. The CDR3 sequence: CASSLGQITDTQYF. The CDR3 DNA reads TGTGCCAGCAGCTTAGGACAGATAACAGATACGCAGTATTTT.

CDR3 sequence: CASSLGRHRGEGNEKLFF. In DNA form, the CDR3 reads TGTGCCAGCAGCTTGGGGAGGCACAGGGGTGAAGGGAATGAAAAACTGTTTTTT. The chain has TRBV5-6 and TRBJ1-4; 7 nucleotides agree with TRBD1. CDR1 is SGHDT and CDR2 is YYEEEE in the germline V gene. CDR3 length: 18 amino acids. V trimming: 0 bases; J trimming: 5 bases; junction bases outside the gene matches: 13.

This chain joins TRBV9 and TRBJ2-6; 7 nucleotides line up with TRBD1. V gave up 2 bases and J gave up 0 bases; unmatched junction bases: 20. CDR1 SGDLS and CDR2 YYNGEE come from the germline V gene. The CDR3 covers 22 residues. CDR3 residues: CASSVNPSQRTGANSGANVLTF. CDR3 in DNA: TGTGCCAGCAGCGTCAATCCCTCCCAACGGACAGGTGCAAACTCTGGGGCCAACGTCCTGACTTTC.

The chain carries TRBV2 and TRBJ2-1; D is possibly TRBD2 (5 bases). The V gene lost 4 bases and the J gene lost 9 bases, with 16 bases spanning the gap. In germline, CDR1 is SNHLY, CDR2 FYNNEI. The CDR3 extends over 14 amino acids. In DNA, the CDR3 is TGTGCCAGCAGTGTAGGCGGGCGCGGCACTGAGCAGTTCTTC. It translates to CASSVGGRGTEQFF.

The rearrangement links TRBV7-9 to TRBJ1-2, with D perhaps matching TRBD1 (6 bases). The CDR3 spans 14 residues. Germline CDR1 and CDR2: SEHNR and FQNEAQ (reference sequence). Trimming removed 10 bases at V and 8 bases at J, with 23 bases between. CDR3 in amino acids: CAIRPREGVEGYTF. For the CDR3, the DNA is TGTGCCATCAGGCCACGGGAGGGGGTTGAGGGCTACACCTTC.

The rearrangement links TRBV19 to TRBJ2-7; a weak D match, TRBD1 (5 bases). The CDR3 runs to 13 residues. The germline V gene has CDR1 LNHDA and CDR2 SQIVND (reference sequence). V gave up 3 bases and J gave up 3 bases, with 9 bases separating them. The CDR3 sequence: CASSMGQDYEQYF. CDR3 sequence (DNA): TGTGCCAGTAGTATGGGGCAGGACTACGAGCAGTACTTC.

The sample holds one count of this clone. The chain links TRBV7-6 to TRBJ2-3, with 7 nucleotides matching TRBD1. Germline CDR1 and CDR2: SGHVS and FNYEAQ. V trimming: 4 bases; J trimming: 5 bases; junction bases outside the gene matches: 12. This CDR3 spans 16 amino acids. The CDR3 region is CASSSRGAPGGDTQYF. CDR3 coding DNA: TGTGCCAGCAGCTCCCGGGGAGCGCCAGGGGGAGATACGCAGTATTTT.

This sequence joins TRBV5-4 and TRBJ1-2; TRBD1 aligns across 7 bases. The CDR3 runs to 13 residues. Per germline, CDR1 SGHNT and CDR2 YYREEE (reference sequence). The junction had 3 bases not matched to a gene; V was cut back by 3 bases and J by 4 bases. The CDR3 coding sequence is TGTGCCAGCAGCTGGGACAGTCCCTATGGCTACACCTTC. Translated, it gives CASSWDSPYGYTF.

This clone is a singleton in its sample. The chain carries TRBV12-5 and TRBJ1-2; maybe TRBD1 (5 bases). V was trimmed by 6 bases and J by 5 bases, leaving 19 bases between them. The CDR3 is made up of 15 amino acids. Germline-derived CDR1 and CDR2 are LGHNT and FRNRAP. CDR3 in amino acids: CASGPSGGVEYGYTF. In nucleotides, the CDR3 is TGTGCTAGTGGCCCTTCGGGGGGGGTGGAGTATGGCTACACCTTC.

The CDR3 protein is CASSLGGGAFYEQYF. The CDR3 coding sequence is TGTGCCAGCAGCTTAGGCGGGGGGGCCTTCTACGAGCAGTACTTC. The rearrangement links TRBV7-2 to TRBJ2-7; 9 positions agree with TRBD2. Germline trimming cut 1 base from V and 3 bases from J; bases unmatched to any gene: 4. The V gene's germline CDR1 is SGHTA and CDR2 FQGNSA. The CDR3 loop spans 15 amino acids.

The chain combines TRBV5-1 with TRBJ1-2; D is perhaps TRBD1 (6 bases). The CDR3 is 17 residues long. Germline V lookup: CDR1 SGHRS, CDR2 YFSETQ. Between the trimmed V and J ends, which lost 3 bases and 1 base, there was a span of 19 bases. The CDR3 bases are TGCGCCAGCAGCTCCCCCCGGTCAGGGGAGTATAACTATGGCTACACCTTC. Translated: CASSSPRSGEYNYGYTF. The entire variable domain, with the rest obtained from reference TRBV5-1 and TRBJ1-2, is as follows: KAGVTQTPRYLIKTRGQQVTLSCSPISGHRSVSWYQQTPGQGLQFLFEYFSETQRNKGNFPGRFSGRQFSNSRSEMNVSTLELGDSALYLCASSSPRSGEYNYGYTFGSGTRLTVV.

This clone was found once. The V call is TRBV4-3, the J call TRBJ1-2, with TRBD1 identical over 8 bases. The CDR3 length is 18 residues. With V trimmed by 0 bases and J by 3 bases, 12 bases remained unmatched. Germline V gene sequence: CDR1 LGHNA, CDR2 YSLEER. The CDR3 bases are TGCGCCAGCAGCCAAGAAGTCAACAGGGGGGGCGCCGACTATGGCTACACCTTC. Its translation: CASSQEVNRGGADYGYTF.

The chain combines TRBV29-1 with TRBJ2-1, with D maybe TRBD2 (6 bases). Per the germline V gene, CDR1 is SQVTM and CDR2 is ANQGSEA. Trimming stripped 0 bases from V and 8 bases from J, with 23 bases between. The CDR3 length is 17 residues. The DNA for the CDR3 is TGCAGCGTTGAAGATCGGGGGACTTGGGGCAGGGTCGATGAGCAGTTCTTC. As protein: CSVEDRGTWGRVDEQFF.

Only a few counts were recorded for this clone. J is TRBJ1-1 and V is TRBV29-1; 7 bases are shared with TRBD1. Per the germline V gene, CDR1 is SQVTM and CDR2 is ANQGSEA. Trimming at V came to 8 bases and at J to 2 bases, leaving 8 bases not matched to a gene. CDR3 length equals 13 residues. The DNA for the CDR3 is TGCAGCCCTCACCAGGGGGGCAACACTGAAGCTTTCTTT. Translated, it gives CSPHQGGNTEAFF.